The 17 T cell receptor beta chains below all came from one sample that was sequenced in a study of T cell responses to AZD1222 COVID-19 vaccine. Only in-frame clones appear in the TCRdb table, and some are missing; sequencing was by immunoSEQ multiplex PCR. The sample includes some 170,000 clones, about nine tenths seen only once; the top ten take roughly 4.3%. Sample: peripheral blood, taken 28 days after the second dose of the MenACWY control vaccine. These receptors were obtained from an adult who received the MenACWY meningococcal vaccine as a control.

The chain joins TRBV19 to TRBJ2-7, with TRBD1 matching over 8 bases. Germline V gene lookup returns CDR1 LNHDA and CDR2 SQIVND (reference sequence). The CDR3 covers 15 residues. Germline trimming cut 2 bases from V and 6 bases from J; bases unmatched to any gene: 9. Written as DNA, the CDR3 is TGTGCCAGTAGTATACAGGGGGCGCGTTTCGTCGAGCAGTACTTC. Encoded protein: CASSIQGARFVEQYF. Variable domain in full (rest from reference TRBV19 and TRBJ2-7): DGGITQSPKYLFRKEGQNVTLSCEQNLNHDAMYWYRQDPGQGLRLIYYSQIVNDFQKGDIAEGYSVSREKKESFPLTVTSAQKNPTAFYLCASSIQGARFVEQYFGPGTRLTVT.

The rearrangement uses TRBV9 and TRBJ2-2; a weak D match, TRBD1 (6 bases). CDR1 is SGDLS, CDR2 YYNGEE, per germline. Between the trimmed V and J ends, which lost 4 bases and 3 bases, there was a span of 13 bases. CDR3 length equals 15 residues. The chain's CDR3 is CASSSQGIDTGELFF. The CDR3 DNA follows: TGTGCCAGCAGCTCACAGGGTATTGACACCGGGGAGCTGTTTTTT.

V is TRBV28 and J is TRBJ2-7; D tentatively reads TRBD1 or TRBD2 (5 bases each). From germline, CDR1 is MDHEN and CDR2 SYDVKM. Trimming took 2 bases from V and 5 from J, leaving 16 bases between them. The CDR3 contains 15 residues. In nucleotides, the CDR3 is TGTGCCAGCAGTTTACCGTGGGGGAAATCCAACGAGCAGTACTTC. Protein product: CASSLPWGKSNEQYF.

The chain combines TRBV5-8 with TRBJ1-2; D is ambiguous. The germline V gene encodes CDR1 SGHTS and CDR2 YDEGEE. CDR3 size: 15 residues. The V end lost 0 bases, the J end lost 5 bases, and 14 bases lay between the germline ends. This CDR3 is CASSLGRGSGYGYTF. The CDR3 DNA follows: TGTGCCAGCAGCTTGGGTCGGGGATCCGGGTATGGCTACACCTTC.

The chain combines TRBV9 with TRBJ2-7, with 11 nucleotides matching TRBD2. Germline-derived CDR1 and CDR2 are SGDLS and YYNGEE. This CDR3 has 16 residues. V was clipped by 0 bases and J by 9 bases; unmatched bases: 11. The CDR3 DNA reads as TGTGCCAGCAGCGTAGGTACTAGCGGGAGCCCCTCGCCGCAGTACTTC. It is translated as CASSVGTSGSPSPQYF.

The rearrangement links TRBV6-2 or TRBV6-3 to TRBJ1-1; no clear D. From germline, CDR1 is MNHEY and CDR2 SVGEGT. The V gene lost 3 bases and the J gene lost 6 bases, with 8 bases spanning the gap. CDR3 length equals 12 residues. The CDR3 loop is CASSYSASEAFF. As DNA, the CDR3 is TGTGCCAGCAGTTATTCGGCATCTGAAGCTTTCTTT.

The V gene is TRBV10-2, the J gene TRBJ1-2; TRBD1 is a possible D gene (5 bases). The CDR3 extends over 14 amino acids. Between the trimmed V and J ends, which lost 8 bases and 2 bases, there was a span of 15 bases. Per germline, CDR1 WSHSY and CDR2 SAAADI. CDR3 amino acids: CASVGRGGNYGYTF. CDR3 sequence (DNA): TGCGCCAGCGTAGGGAGGGGCGGCAACTATGGCTACACCTTC.

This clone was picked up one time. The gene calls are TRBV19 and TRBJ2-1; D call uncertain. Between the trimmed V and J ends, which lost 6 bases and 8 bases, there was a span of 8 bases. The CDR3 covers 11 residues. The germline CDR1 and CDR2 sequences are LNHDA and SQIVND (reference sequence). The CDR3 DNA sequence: TGTGCCAGTAGCGACCTCGATGAGCAGTTCTTC. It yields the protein CASSDLDEQFF.

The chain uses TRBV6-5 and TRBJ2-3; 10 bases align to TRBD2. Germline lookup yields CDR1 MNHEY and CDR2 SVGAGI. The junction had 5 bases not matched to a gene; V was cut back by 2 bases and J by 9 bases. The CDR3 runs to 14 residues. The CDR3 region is CASSYRLAGETQYF. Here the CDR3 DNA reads TGTGCCAGCAGTTACAGGCTAGCGGGAGAGACGCAGTATTTT.

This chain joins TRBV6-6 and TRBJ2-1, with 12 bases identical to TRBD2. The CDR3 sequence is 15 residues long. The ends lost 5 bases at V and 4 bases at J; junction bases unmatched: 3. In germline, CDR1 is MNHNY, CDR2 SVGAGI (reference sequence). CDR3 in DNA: TGTGCCAGCAGTACCGGACTAGCGGGATACAATGAGCAGTTCTTC. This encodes CASSTGLAGYNEQFF.

The CDR3 DNA sequence: TGTGCCAGCAGCGGAACTGGGACACTGCGCTACGAGCAGTACTTC. Translation: CASSGTGTLRYEQYF. This chain connects TRBV6-5 to TRBJ2-7; maybe TRBD1 (6 bases). V lost 6 bases, J lost 3 bases, and 18 bases lay in between. CDR1 is MNHEY, CDR2 SVGAGI, per germline. CDR3 length: 15 amino acids.

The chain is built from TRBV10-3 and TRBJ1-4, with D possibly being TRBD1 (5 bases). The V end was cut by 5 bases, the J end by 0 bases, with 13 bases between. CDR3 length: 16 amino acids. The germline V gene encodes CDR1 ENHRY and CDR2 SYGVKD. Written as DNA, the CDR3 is TGTGCCATCAGTAACTTCGTGGGGGCAACTAATGAAAAACTGTTTTTT. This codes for CAISNFVGATNEKLFF.

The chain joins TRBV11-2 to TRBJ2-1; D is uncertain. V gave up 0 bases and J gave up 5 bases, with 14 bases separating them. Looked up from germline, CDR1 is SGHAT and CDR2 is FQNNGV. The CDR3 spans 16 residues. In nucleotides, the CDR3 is TGTGCCAGCAGCTTAGAAACTGGCGGATTTAACAATGAGCAGTTCTTC. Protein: CASSLETGGFNNEQFF.

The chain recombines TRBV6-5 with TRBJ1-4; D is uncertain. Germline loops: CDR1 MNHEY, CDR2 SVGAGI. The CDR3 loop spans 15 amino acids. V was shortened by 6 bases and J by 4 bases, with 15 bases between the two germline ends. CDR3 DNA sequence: TGTGCCAGCAGCCCCTACAGAAACCTTAATGAAAAACTGTTTTTT. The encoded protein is CASSPYRNLNEKLFF.

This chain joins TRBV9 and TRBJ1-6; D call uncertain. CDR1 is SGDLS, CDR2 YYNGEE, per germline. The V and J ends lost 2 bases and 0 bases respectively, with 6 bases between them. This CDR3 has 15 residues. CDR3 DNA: TGTGCCAGCAGCGTGTACAGCTCCTATAATTCACCCCTCCACTTT. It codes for CASSVYSSYNSPLHF.

The CDR3 here is CAISESTGVGNTIYF. The CDR3 DNA reads TGTGCCATCAGTGAGTCCACAGGGGTAGGAAACACCATATATTTT. The V call is TRBV10-3, the J call TRBJ1-3; 7 positions match TRBD1. Trimming took 0 bases from V and 4 from J; bases not matched to a gene: 3. The germline V gene has CDR1 ENHRY and CDR2 SYGVKD. This CDR3 comprises 15 residues.

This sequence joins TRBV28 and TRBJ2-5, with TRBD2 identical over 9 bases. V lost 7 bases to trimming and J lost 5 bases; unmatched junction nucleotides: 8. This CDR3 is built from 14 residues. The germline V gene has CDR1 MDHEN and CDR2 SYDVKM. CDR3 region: CASISSGELETQYF. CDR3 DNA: TGTGCCAGCATCTCTAGCGGGGAGCTGGAGACCCAGTACTTC.